Each of the 20 T cell receptor beta chains below was sequenced from the same sample in a study of T cell clonality in common variable immunodeficiency. Data came from immunoSEQ multiplex PCR; TCRdb stores just in-frame clones and leaves some out. Altogether around 45,000 clones were found in the sample, and no singletons occur. The sample was peripheral blood mononuclear cells. Receptors were obtained from a person between 18 and 75 years old in good health.

This clone was found many times. The missing CDR3 end, 3 residues past where the read stops, is filled in from the germline J gene. The rearrangement uses TRBV5-6 and TRBJ2-5; a possible D gene is TRBD1 (5 bases). This CDR3 spans 14 amino acids. The germline gives CDR1 SGHDT, CDR2 YYEEEE. Trimming left V 0 bases short and J 4 bases short, with 10 bases between. The CDR3 reads CASSLGSGRETQYF. CDR3 DNA, as far as it was read: TGTGCCAGCAGCTTGGGGTCAGGGCGAGAGACC.

Worth noting for this clone: Read sequence stops 3 residues before the CDR3 end, and the germline J gene provides the missing end. The J gene is TRBJ2-7, the V gene TRBV11-3, with TRBD2 as a possible D gene (7 bases). This CDR3 is built from 15 residues. Germline values: CDR1 SGHNT, CDR2 YENEEA. V was cut by 5 bases and J by 3 bases, with 17 bases left in between. CDR3 in amino acids: CASSLRGGSDYEQYF. The CDR3 bases that were read are TGTGCCAGCAGCCTTAGGGGGGGGTCTGACTACGAG.

This clone was detected many times. The sequenced fragment ends 3 residues before the CDR3 boundary, so the rest is inferred from the germline J gene. The chain has TRBV5-6 and TRBJ1-1; D might be TRBD1 (5 bases). From germline, CDR1 is SGHDT and CDR2 YYEEEE. The CDR3 is 14 amino acids. The ends were cut back, 1 base at V and 4 bases at J, with 11 bases in the middle. The CDR3 here is CASSLRGRGTEAFF. The covered CDR3 bases are TGTGCCAGCAGCTTGCGGGGGAGGGGCACTGAA.

The table lists this clone with many counts. The sequenced fragment ends 3 residues before the CDR3 boundary, so the rest is inferred from the germline J gene. The V gene is TRBV13, the J gene TRBJ2-2; no clear D gene. The germline V gene encodes CDR1 PRHDT and CDR2 FYEKMQ (reference sequence). The CDR3 is 15 residues long. The V end was cut by 6 bases, the J end by 1 base, with 12 bases between. The sequenced part of the CDR3 DNA is TGTGCCAGCAGTCTAGGATTCGGGAACACCGGGGAG. It encodes CASSLGFGNTGE. The CDR3 reads in full as CASSLGFGNTGELFF.

This clone was detected many times. The read is 3 residues too short to cover the CDR3 end, so that end is filled in from the germline J gene. The V and J genes are TRBV4-1 and TRBJ1-6; tentative D call: TRBD1 (5 bases). Trimming shortened V by 8 bases and J by 0 bases, and 14 bases separated the two germline ends. Germline-derived CDR1 and CDR2 are MGHRA and YSYEKL. The CDR3 spans 16 residues. The CDR3 loop reads CASGTGQSSYNSPLHF. Incomplete CDR3 DNA: TGCGCCAGCGGAACAGGCCAGAGCTCCTATAATTCACCC.

This clone was seen at least ten times. This CDR3 reads CASSLFAESSYNSPLHF. The sequenced part of the CDR3 DNA is TGCGCCAGCAGCTTGTTTGCAGAGAGCTCCTATAATTCACCC. This rearrangement joins TRBV5-1 to TRBJ1-6; D uncertain. Coverage ceases 3 residues before the CDR3 finishes, and the germline J gene fills in the end. Trimming left V 1 base short and J 0 bases short, with 11 bases between. This CDR3 region has 17 residues. Germline assignment: CDR1 SGHRS and CDR2 YFSETQ.

This clone came up many times. The read terminates 3 residues before the CDR3 end, so the remaining end is supplied by the germline J gene. The V call is TRBV5-1, the J call TRBJ1-1; D is unclear. Trimming removed 2 bases from V and 0 bases from J, with 8 bases in between. CDR1 is SGHRS and CDR2 is YFSETQ in the germline V gene. The CDR3 length is 14 residues. The CDR3 sequence is CASSLVDLNTEAFF. The sequenced part of the CDR3 DNA is TGCGCCAGCAGCTTAGTAGATTTGAACACTGAA.

This clone was picked up many times. The CDR3 end falls 3 residues outside the read, so it is completed with the germline J gene. The chain is built from TRBV5-5 and TRBJ1-4, with a possible D match to TRBD1 (5 bases). V lost 2 bases to trimming and J lost 1 base, with 9 bases between them. From germline, CDR1 is SGHKS and CDR2 YYEKEE (reference sequence). This CDR3 comprises 15 residues. Incomplete CDR3 DNA: TGTGCCAGCAGCTTCGGACAAGGAACTAATGAAAAA. Translation: CASSFGQGTNEK. The complete CDR3 reads CASSFGQGTNEKLFF.

This clone has a count of ten or more. The CDR3 end falls 3 residues outside the read, so it is completed with the germline J gene. The chain recombines TRBV24-1 with TRBJ2-5; D remains unclear. This CDR3 contains 12 residues. Deletions cut 7 bases from V and 2 bases from J, with 7 bases between. The germline CDR1 and CDR2 sequences are KGHDR and SFDVKD. The CDR3 region is CATSDFQETQYF. The part of the CDR3 DNA that was read is TGTGCCACCAGCGACTTTCAAGAGACC.

This clone was detected many times. The read gets to within 3 residues of the CDR3 end, and the germline J gene fills in the rest. The rearrangement joins TRBV28 to TRBJ2-3, with TRBD1 matching 7 bases. Germline V lookup: CDR1 MDHEN, CDR2 SYDVKM. The V segment lost 7 bases and the J segment 2 bases; nucleotides outside the gene matches: 9. The CDR3 length is 15 residues. The covered CDR3 bases are TGTGCCAGCACCCTGAGGGGGCAGTCCACAGATACG. The encoded protein is CASTLRGQSTDT. The complete CDR3 sequence is CASTLRGQSTDTQYF.

This clone has at least ten counts. The observed sequence ends 3 residues before the CDR3 terminus, with the missing tail filled in from the germline J gene. The rearrangement uses TRBV20-1 and TRBJ2-2; D may be TRBD1 (6 bases). Trimming left V 3 bases short and J 5 bases short, with 16 bases between. Germline CDR1 reads DFQATT; CDR2 reads SNEGSKA (reference sequence). CDR3 length: 15 amino acids. The CDR3 bases that were read are TGCAGTGCTAGGGGGACAACAGGGATGACCGGGGAG. It is translated as CSARGTTGMTGE. The entire CDR3 protein reads CSARGTTGMTGELFF.

This clone has at least ten counts. The covered CDR3 bases are TGTGCCATCAGTGAGTCAGGGGCCTACGAG. It yields the protein CAISESGAYE. The whole CDR3 is CAISESGAYEQYF. The chain recombines TRBV10-3 with TRBJ2-7; tentatively, D is TRBD1 (5 bases). The CDR3 is cut off 3 residues early in the read; its end comes from the germline J gene. Germline V gene lookup returns CDR1 ENHRY and CDR2 SYGVKD. This CDR3 is built from 13 residues. With 0 bases removed from V and 2 bases from J, the gap between germline ends came to 5 bases.

This clone has at least ten counts. Coverage ceases 3 residues before the CDR3 finishes, and the germline J gene fills in the end. V usage is TRBV20-1 and J usage is TRBJ2-7, with a weak D call TRBD1 (6 bases). Trimming removed 1 base at V and 2 bases at J, with 9 bases between. The germline V gene encodes CDR1 DFQATT and CDR2 SNEGSKA (reference sequence). The CDR3 sequence is 13 residues long. The CDR3 bases that were read are TGCAGTGCTAGAGGTAGACAGGCCTACGAG. Translated: CSARGRQAYE. The full CDR3 protein reads CSARGRQAYEQYF.

This clone has only a few counts. CDR3 residues: CASSSGDSFYEQYF. Partial CDR3 DNA: TGTGCCAGCAGTTCCGGGGACAGCTTCTACGAG. This rearrangement joins TRBV27 to TRBJ2-7; 7 bases map to TRBD1. The read falls 3 residues short of the CDR3 end, and the missing part is taken from the germline J gene. The CDR3 sequence is 14 residues long. Germline V CDR1 and CDR2: MNHEY, SMNVEV (reference sequence). J lost 3 bases, V lost 4 bases, and 6 bases had no gene match.

Many counts were recorded for this clone. The read terminates 3 residues before the CDR3 end, so the remaining end is supplied by the germline J gene. This chain connects TRBV4-2 to TRBJ1-2; perhaps TRBD1 as D (5 bases). Germline CDR1 is LGHNA and CDR2 is YNFKEQ. The CDR3 is made up of 14 amino acids. This CDR3 reads CASSYKRRAGGYTF. CDR3 DNA (partial): TGTGCCAGCAGCTACAAAAGACGAGCGGGGGGG.

This clone was found many times. The read comes to an end 3 residues before the CDR3 does, leaving the germline J gene to fill in the end. The chain combines TRBV7-8 with TRBJ2-3; D gene uncertain. Germline V gene data show CDR1 as SGHVS and CDR2 as FQNEAQ. The CDR3 length is 13 residues. Trimming removed 5 bases at V and 4 bases at J, with 10 bases between. The DNA read from the CDR3 is TGTGCCAGCAGCCGTTCTCTCTCAGATACG. Amino acids: CASSRSLSDT. The whole CDR3 protein is CASSRSLSDTQYF.

This clone was observed many times. With the read ending 3 residues before the CDR3 end, the germline J gene is used to fill in that end. The chain couples TRBV12-3 or TRBV12-4 to TRBJ1-1, with D possibly TRBD1 on 6 matching bases. The V and J ends lost 5 bases and 5 bases respectively, with 9 bases between them. This CDR3 contains 12 residues. The CDR3 DNA, read in part, is TGTGCCAGCAGTGAGGGGGGGACTGAA. It yields the protein CASSEGGTE. The CDR3 in its entirety is CASSEGGTEAFF.

This clone was observed many times. With the read ending 3 residues before the CDR3 end, the germline J gene is used to fill in that end. The chain links TRBV6-4 to TRBJ2-7; D not certain. Germline V lookup: CDR1 MRHNA, CDR2 SNTAGT. The CDR3 totals 12 residues. Trimming stripped 6 bases from V and 6 bases from J, with 12 bases between. The CDR3 loop is CASRRIRGEQYF. CDR3 DNA, as far as it was read: TGTGCCAGCAGGAGGATTCGCGGCGAG.

Many counts were recorded for this clone. Coverage ceases 3 residues before the CDR3 finishes, and the germline J gene fills in the end. This chain links TRBV6-1 with TRBJ1-1; D might be TRBD1 (5 bases). Germline-derived CDR1 and CDR2 are MNHNS and SASEGT. V was pared by 1 base and J by 3 bases, with 9 bases between. The length of the CDR3 is 14 residues. CDR3: CASSEEGRHTEAFF. The CDR3 DNA, read in part, is TGTGCCAGCAGTGAAGAGGGGAGGCACACTGAA.

This clone was observed many times. The sequenced fragment ends 3 residues before the CDR3 boundary, so the rest is inferred from the germline J gene. The chain carries TRBV28 and TRBJ1-5, with 7 bases fitting TRBD1. Germline CDR1 MDHEN, CDR2 SYDVKM. The CDR3 consists of 15 residues. The V segment lost 6 bases and the J segment 5 bases; nucleotides outside the gene matches: 10. CDR3 amino acids: CASSNRGQQYQPQHF. CDR3 bases read: TGTGCCAGCAGCAATAGGGGACAGCAGTATCAGCCC.